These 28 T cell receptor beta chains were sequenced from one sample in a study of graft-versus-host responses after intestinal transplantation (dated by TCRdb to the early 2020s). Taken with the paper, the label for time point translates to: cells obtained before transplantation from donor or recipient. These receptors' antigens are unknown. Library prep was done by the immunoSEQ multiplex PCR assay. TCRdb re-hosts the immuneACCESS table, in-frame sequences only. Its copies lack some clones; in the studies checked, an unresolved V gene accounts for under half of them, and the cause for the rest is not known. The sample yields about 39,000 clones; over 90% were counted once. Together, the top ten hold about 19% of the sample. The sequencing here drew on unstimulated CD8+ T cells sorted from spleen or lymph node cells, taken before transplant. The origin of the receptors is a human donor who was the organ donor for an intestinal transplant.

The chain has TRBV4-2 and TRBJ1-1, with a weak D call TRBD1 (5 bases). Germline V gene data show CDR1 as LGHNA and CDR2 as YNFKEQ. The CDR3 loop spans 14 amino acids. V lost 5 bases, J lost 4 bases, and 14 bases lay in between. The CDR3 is CASSAGGAGTEAFF. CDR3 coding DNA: TGTGCCAGCAGCGCCGGAGGGGCGGGCACTGAAGCTTTCTTT.

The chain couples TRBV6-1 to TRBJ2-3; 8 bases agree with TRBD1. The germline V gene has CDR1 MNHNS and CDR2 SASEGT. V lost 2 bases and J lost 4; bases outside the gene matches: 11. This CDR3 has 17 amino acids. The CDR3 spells CASSENSGGATADTQYF. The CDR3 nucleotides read TGTGCCAGCAGTGAAAATTCAGGGGGCGCCACAGCAGATACGCAGTATTTT.

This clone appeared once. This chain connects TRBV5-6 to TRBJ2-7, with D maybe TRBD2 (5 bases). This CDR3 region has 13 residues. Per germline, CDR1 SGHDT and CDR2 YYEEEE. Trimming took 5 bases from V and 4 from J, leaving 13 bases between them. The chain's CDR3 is CASSRGSGYEQYF. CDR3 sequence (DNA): TGTGCCAGCAGTCGGGGATCGGGTTACGAGCAGTACTTC.

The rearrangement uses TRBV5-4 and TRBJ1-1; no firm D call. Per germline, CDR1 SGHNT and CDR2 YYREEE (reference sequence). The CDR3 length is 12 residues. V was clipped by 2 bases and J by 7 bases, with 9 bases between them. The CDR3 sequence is CASSFRGNEAFF. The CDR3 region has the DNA TGTGCCAGCAGCTTCAGAGGTAATGAAGCTTTCTTT.

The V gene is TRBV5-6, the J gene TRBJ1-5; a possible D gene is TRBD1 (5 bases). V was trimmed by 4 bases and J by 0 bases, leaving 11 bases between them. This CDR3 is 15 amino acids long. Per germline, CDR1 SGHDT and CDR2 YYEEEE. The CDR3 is CASSVGDPSNQPQHF. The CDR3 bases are TGTGCCAGCAGCGTAGGGGACCCTAGCAATCAGCCCCAGCATTTT.

CDR3 nucleotide sequence: TGTGCCAGCAGTTTGAGGGACGGACCCTACGAGCAGTACTTC. It specifies CASSLRDGPYEQYF. V gene TRBV28 combines with J gene TRBJ2-7; D possibly matches TRBD1 or TRBD2 (5 bases each). Looked up from germline, CDR1 is MDHEN and CDR2 is SYDVKM. V was trimmed by 3 bases and J by 2 bases, leaving 11 bases between them. The CDR3 extends over 14 amino acids.

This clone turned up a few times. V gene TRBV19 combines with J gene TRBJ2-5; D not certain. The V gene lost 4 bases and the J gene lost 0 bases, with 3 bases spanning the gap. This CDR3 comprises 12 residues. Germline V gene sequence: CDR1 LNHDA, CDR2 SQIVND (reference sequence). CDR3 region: CASSNDQETQYF. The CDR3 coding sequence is TGTGCCAGTAGTAATGACCAAGAGACCCAGTACTTC.

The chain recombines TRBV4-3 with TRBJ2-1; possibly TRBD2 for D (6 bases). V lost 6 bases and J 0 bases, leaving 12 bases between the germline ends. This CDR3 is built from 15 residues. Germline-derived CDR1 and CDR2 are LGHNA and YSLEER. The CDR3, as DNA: TGCGCCAGCAGTGGGACTCCCCGCTCCTACAATGAGCAGTTCTTC. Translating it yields CASSGTPRSYNEQFF.

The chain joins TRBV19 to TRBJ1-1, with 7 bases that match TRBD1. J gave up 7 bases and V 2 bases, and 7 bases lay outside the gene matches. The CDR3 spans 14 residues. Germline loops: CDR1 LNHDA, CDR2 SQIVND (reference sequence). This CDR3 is CASSIRSGGNEAFF. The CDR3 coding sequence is TGTGCCAGTAGTATAAGGTCAGGGGGGAATGAAGCTTTCTTT. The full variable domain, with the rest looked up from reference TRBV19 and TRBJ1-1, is DGGITQSPKYLFRKEGQNVTLSCEQNLNHDAMYWYRQDPGQGLRLIYYSQIVNDFQKGDIAEGYSVSREKKESFPLTVTSAQKNPTAFYLCASSIRSGGNEAFFGQGTRLTVV.

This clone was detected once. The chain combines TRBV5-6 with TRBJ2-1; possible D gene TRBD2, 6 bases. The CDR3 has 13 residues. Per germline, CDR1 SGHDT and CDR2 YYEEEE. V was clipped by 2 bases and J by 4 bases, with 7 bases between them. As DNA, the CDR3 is TGTGCCAGCAGCTTCGGGACTTACAATGAGCAGTTCTTC. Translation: CASSFGTYNEQFF.

The CDR3: CASRIRSNNEQFF. The CDR3 nucleotides are TGTGCCAGCAGGATAAGGTCCAACAATGAGCAGTTCTTC. The V call is TRBV28, the J call TRBJ2-1; unclear D gene. The CDR3 extends over 13 amino acids. Germline loops: CDR1 MDHEN, CDR2 SYDVKM. V was shortened by 6 bases and J by 5 bases, with 11 bases between the two germline ends.

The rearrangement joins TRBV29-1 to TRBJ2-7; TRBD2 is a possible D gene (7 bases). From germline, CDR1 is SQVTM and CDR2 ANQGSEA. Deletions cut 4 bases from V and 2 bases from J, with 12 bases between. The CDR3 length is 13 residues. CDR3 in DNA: TGCAGCGTTGGGGGGGGCGGGGCCTACGAGCAGTACTTC. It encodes CSVGGGGAYEQYF.

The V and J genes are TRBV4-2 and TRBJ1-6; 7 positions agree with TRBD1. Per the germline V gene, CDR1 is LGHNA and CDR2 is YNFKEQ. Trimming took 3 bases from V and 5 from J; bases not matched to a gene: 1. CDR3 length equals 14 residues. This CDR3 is CASSHGTDNSPLHF. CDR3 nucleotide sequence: TGTGCCAGCAGCCACGGGACAGATAATTCACCCCTCCACTTT.

CDR3 sequence (DNA): TGTGCCAGCAGCTTAGCGGGGATCAGCTACGAGCAGTACTTC. This gives the protein CASSLAGISYEQYF. J is TRBJ2-7 and V is TRBV7-2; D remains ambiguous. CDR1 and CDR2 (germline): SGHTA, FQGNSA. The CDR3 has 14 amino acids. Trimming shortened V by 0 bases and J by 3 bases, and 9 bases separated the two germline ends.

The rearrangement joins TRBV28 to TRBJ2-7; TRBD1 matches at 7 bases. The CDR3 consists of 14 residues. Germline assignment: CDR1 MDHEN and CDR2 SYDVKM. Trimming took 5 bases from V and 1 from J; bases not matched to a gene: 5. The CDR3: CASSLTGQSYEQYF. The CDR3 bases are TGTGCCAGCAGTCTAACGGGACAGTCCTACGAGCAGTACTTC.

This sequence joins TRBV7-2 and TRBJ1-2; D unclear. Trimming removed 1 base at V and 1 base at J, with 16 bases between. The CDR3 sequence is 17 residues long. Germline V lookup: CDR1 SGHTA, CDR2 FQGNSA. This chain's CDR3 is CASSLVPRGGSNYGYTF. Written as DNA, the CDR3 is TGTGCCAGCAGCTTAGTTCCCCGAGGAGGGAGTAACTATGGCTACACCTTC.

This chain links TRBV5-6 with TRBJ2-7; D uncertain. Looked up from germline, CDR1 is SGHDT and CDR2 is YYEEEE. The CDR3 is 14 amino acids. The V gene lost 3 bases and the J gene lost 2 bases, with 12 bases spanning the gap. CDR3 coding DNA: TGTGCCAGCAGCTCCCCGGACGGTACCTACGAGCAGTACTTC. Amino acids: CASSSPDGTYEQYF.

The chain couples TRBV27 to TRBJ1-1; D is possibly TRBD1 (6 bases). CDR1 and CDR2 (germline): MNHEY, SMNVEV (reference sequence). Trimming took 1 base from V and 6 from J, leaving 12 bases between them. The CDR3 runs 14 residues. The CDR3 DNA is TGTGCCAGCAGTTTATATGGGGGGCACCCTGAAGCTTTCTTT. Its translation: CASSLYGGHPEAFF.

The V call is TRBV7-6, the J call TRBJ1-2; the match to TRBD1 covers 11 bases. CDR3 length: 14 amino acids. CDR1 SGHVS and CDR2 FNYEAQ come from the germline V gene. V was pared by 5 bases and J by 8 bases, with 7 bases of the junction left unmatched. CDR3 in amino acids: CASSDRDRGNGYTF. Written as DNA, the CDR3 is TGTGCCAGCAGCGACCGGGACAGGGGGAACGGCTACACCTTC.

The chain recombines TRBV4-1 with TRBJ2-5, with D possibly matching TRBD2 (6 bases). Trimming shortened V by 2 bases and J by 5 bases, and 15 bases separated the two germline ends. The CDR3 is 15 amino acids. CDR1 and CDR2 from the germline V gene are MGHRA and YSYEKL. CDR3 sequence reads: CASSQLAREEETQYF. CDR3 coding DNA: TGCGCCAGCAGCCAATTAGCCAGGGAGGAGGAGACCCAGTACTTC.

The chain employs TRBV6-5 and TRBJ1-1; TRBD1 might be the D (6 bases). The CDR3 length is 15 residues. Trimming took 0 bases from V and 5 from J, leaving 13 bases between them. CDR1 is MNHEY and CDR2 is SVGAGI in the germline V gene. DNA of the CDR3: TGTGCCAGCAGTTACTCCCGGGGGCAGGTTACTGAAGCTTTCTTT. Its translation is CASSYSRGQVTEAFF.

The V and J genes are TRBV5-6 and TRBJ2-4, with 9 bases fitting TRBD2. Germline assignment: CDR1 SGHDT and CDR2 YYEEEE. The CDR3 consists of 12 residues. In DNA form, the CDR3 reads TGTGCAAGCCGTAGCGGGAGTGGCATTCAGTACTTC. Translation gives CASRSGSGIQYF.

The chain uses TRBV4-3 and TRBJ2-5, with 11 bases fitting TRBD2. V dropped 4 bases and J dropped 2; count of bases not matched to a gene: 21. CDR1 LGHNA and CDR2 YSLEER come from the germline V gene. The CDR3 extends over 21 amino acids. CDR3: CASSLVWIPGLAVWGQETQYF. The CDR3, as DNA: TGCGCCAGCAGCCTCGTGTGGATACCGGGACTAGCGGTTTGGGGGCAAGAGACCCAGTACTTC.

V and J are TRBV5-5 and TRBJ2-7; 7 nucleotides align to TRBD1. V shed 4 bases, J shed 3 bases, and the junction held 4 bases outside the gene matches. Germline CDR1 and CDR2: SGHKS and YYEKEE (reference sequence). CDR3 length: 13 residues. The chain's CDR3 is CASSPTGIYEQYF. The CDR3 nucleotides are TGTGCCAGCAGCCCGACAGGGATCTACGAGCAGTACTTC.

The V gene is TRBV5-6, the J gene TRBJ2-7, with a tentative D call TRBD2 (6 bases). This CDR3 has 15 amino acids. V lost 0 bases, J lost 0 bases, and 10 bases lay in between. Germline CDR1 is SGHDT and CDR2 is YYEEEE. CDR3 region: CASSLAGEASYEQYF. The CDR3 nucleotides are TGTGCCAGCAGCTTGGCCGGGGAGGCCTCCTACGAGCAGTACTTC.

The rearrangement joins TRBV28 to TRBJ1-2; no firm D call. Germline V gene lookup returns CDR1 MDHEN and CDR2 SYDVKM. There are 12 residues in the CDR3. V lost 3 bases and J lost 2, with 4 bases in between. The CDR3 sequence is CASSLSNYGYTF. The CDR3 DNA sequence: TGTGCCAGCAGTTTGTCCAACTATGGCTACACCTTC.

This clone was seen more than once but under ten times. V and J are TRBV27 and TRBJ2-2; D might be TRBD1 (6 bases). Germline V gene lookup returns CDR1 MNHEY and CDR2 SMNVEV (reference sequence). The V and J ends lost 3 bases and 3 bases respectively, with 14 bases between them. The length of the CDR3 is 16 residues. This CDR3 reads CASSFGGEGYTGELFF. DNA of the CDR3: TGTGCCAGCAGTTTTGGGGGCGAAGGGTACACCGGGGAGCTGTTTTTT.

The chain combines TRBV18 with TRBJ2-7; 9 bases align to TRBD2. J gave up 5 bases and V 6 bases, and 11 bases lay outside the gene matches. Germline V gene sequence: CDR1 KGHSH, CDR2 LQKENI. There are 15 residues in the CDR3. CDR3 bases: TGTGCCAGCTCCCATGGACTAGCGCTTAAGGACGAGCAGTACTTC. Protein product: CASSHGLALKDEQYF.